This entry concerns a single T cell receptor beta chain. This sample was taken from a study of T cell changes during pregnancy in multiple sclerosis. This CDR3 spans 15 amino acids. V was trimmed by 3 bases and J by 2 bases, leaving 10 bases between them. CDR1 MRHNA and CDR2 SNTAGT come from the germline V gene. The repertoire was sequenced with immunoSEQ multiplex PCR; TCRdb's copy has only in-frame clones and lacks some. In the table there are 35,000 to 50,000 clones, roughly 88% of which are singletons. The sequencing here drew on peripheral blood, taken in the second trimester of pregnancy. The chain has TRBV6-4 and TRBJ2-2, with a possible D match to TRBD1 (5 bases). The clonotype originates from a female donor in good health, enrolled as a control in a pregnancy study. CDR3 sequence reads: CASSEVQGNTGELFF. Written as DNA, the CDR3 is TGTGCCAGCAGTGAGGTTCAGGGAAACACCGGGGAGCTGTTTTTT.